The clone carrying this T cell receptor (beta chain) occurred many times. The antigen remains unidentified. CDR1 MNHEY and CDR2 SVGAGI come from the germline V gene. J was trimmed by 2 bases and V by 2 bases; bases with no gene match: 1. The CDR3 has 15 amino acids. In patients aged 18 to 65, hyperthyroidism was newly diagnosed, with duration under 2 months. Lactation, pregnancy, other autoimmune disease or uncontrolled infection excluded patients. The data originate from a study of T cells in Graves' hyperthyroidism and ophthalmopathy. RNA transcripts gave rise to amplified TCR beta CDR3 regions. The primer set for the first-round RT-PCR of the TCR CDR3 was HTBI. TCRdb passed the multiplex PCR reads through MiXCR, listing each CDR3 protein once. The sample carries fewer than 350,000 distinct CDR3 sequences, about 14% recorded once. Study results and caveats: Ophthalmopathy was distinguished from stable hyperthyroidism by 13 V-J signatures.

V is TRBV6-5 and J is TRBJ2-4, with 9 positions matching TRBD1. Source material: blood. This receptor was obtained from a woman in her thirties with Graves' hyperthyroidism that later progressed to Graves' ophthalmopathy. CDR3 nucleotide sequence: TGTGCCAGCAGTTACGGGACAGGGCCCAAAAACATTCAGTACTTC. Translated, it gives CASSYGTGPKNIQYF.